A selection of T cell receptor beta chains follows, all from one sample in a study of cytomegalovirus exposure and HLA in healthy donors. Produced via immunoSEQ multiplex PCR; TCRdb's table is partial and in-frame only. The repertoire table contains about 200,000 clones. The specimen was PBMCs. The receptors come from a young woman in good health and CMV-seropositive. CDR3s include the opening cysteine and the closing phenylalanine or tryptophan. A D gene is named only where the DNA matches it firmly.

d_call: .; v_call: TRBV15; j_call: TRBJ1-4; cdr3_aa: CATSRGSGGSTNEKLFF; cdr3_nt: TGTGCCACCAGCAGAGGGTCCGGCGGATCAACTAATGAAAAACTGTTTTTT
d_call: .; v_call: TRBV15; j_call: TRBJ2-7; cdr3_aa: CATSRDGTPWAYEQYF; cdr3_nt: TGTGCCACCAGCAGAGATGGGACACCCTGGGCCTACGAGCAGTACTTC
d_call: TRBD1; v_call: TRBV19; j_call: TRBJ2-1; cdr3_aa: CASRPGWGQGFHNEQFF; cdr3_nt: TGTGCCAGTAGGCCGGGCTGGGGACAGGGATTCCACAATGAGCAGTTCTTC
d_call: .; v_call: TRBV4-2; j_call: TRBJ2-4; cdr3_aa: CASSPAENIQYF; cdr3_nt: TGTGCCAGCAGCCCGGCGGAAAACATTCAGTACTTC
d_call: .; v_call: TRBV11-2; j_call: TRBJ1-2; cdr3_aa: CASSLVSRGGYTF; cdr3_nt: TGTGCCAGCAGCTTAGTTTCCAGGGGCGGCTACACCTTC
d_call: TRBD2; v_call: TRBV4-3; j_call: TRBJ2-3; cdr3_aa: CASSRGPGLAGPSLSTDTQYF; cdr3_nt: TGCGCCAGCAGCCGGGGACCGGGACTAGCGGGTCCGTCCCTTAGCACAGATACGCAGTATTTT
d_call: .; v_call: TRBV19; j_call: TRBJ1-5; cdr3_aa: CASGQGNPGQPQHF; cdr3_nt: TGTGCCAGCGGGCAGGGAAACCCGGGTCAGCCCCAGCATTTT
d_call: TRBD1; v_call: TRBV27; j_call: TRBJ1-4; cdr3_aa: CASSEGQSTNEKLFF; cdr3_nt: TGTGCCAGCAGTGAGGGACAGTCAACTAATGAAAAACTGTTTTTT
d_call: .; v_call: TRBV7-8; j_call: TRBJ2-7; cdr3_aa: CASSHAYEQYF; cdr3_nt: TGTGCCAGCAGTCATGCCTACGAGCAGTACTTC
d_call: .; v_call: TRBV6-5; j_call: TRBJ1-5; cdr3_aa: CASSQFPGIGQPQHF; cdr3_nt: TGTGCCAGCAGTCAGTTTCCAGGGATCGGCCAGCCCCAGCATTTT
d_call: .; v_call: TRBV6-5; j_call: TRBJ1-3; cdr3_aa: CASRETGLSGNTIYF; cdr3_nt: TGTGCCAGCAGAGAGACAGGCCTCTCTGGAAACACCATATATTTT
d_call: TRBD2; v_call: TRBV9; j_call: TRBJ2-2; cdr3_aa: CASSVDSGGNTGELFF; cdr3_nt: TGTGCCAGCAGCGTAGATAGCGGGGGGAACACCGGGGAGCTGTTTTTT
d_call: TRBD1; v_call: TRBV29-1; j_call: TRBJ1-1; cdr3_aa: CSVERRQGNTEAFF; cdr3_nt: TGCAGCGTTGAACGCCGACAGGGGAACACTGAAGCTTTCTTT
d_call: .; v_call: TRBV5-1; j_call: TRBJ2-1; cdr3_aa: CASSFQGLLSNEQFF; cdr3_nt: TGCGCCAGCAGCTTTCAGGGTCTTCTCAGCAATGAGCAGTTCTTC
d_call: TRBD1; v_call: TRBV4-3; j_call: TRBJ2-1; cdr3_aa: CASSPQGETYNEQFF; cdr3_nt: TGCGCCAGCAGCCCCCAGGGGGAAACCTACAATGAGCAGTTCTTC
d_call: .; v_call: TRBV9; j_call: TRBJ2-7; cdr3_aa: CASSVVPGENLYEQYF; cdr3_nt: TGTGCCAGCAGCGTAGTACCGGGAGAGAACCTCTACGAGCAGTACTTC
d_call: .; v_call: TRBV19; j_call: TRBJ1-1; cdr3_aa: CASNIDGNTEAFF; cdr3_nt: TGTGCCAGTAACATAGACGGGAACACTGAAGCTTTCTTT
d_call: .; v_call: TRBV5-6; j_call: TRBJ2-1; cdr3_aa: CASSSDGRTYNEQFF; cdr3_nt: TGTGCCAGCAGCTCAGACGGGAGAACCTACAATGAGCAGTTCTTC
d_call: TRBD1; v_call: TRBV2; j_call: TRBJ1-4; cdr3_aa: CASQRDRGRDEKLFF; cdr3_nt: TGTGCCAGCCAACGGGACAGGGGGCGGGATGAAAAACTGTTTTTT
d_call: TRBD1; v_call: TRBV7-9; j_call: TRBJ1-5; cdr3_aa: CASSVTGDSEPQHF; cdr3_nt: TGTGCCAGCAGCGTGACAGGGGATTCCGAGCCCCAGCATTTT